Given below is one T cell receptor (beta chain) in context. At least ten counts were recorded for this clone. Its specific antigen is unknown. The sample holds no much larger clone one base away, and base qualities are not on file. For this chain, trimming is 6 bases at the V end and 5 bases at the J end, and the number of junction bases without a gene match is 7. In the germline V gene (reference sequence), CDR1 corresponds to MNHNY and CDR2 to SVGAGI. The CDR3 numbers 14 residues from cysteine through phenylalanine. Only the CDR3 DNA is retained, 42 bases long and in frame from the first base. Library method: the immunoSEQ multiplex PCR assay. Drawn from immuneACCESS, this table holds only the in-frame rearrangements with V and J called that TCRdb kept. Clones are partly lost; checked studies trace under half to an unresolved V gene and leave the rest unexplained. For this sample the table gives tens of thousands of clones, of which roughly 90% were detected only once. Around 0.42% of the sample rests with the top ten.

The sample comes from a study of technical replicates of blood from a few donors (dated by TCRdb to 2016 to 2017). The clonotype was recovered from a human donor in good health. The sample comprised T cells isolated from PBMCs. The chain uses TRBV6-6 and TRBJ1-5, and TRBD1 matches 7 of the central bases. The CDR3 corresponds to CASSLRGQDQPQHF. The DNA sequence is as follows: TGTGCCAGCAGCCTGAGGGGGCAGGATCAGCCCCAGCATTTT.